Listed below are T cell receptor beta chains from one sample, sequenced in a study of T cell responses to AZD1222 COVID-19 vaccine. Here immunoSEQ multiplex PCR was the method, and the copy in TCRdb shows in-frame clones only, minus some. The sample carries under 100,000 clones, approximately 89% recorded once. The sequences come from peripheral blood, collected 28 days after the second AZD1222 dose. Every receptor here comes from an adult who received the AZD1222 COVID-19 vaccine. The CDR3 runs from the conserved cysteine through the conserved F or W. A D gene is named only where the DNA matches it firmly. Some rows have no size entry. The others give once, few or many, or a class for an expanded clone.

D gene: TRBD1; clone size: .; J gene: TRBJ2-7; V gene: TRBV11-1; CDR3 DNA: TGTGCCAGCAGCCACCGACAGGGGCCAAACTACGAGCAGTACTTC; CDR3 protein: CASSHRQGPNYEQYF
D gene: .; clone size: .; J gene: TRBJ2-5; V gene: TRBV19; CDR3 DNA: TGTGCCAGCCGACAGGACCCACAAGAGACCCAGTACTTC; CDR3 protein: CASRQDPQETQYF
D gene: .; clone size: once; J gene: TRBJ1-1; V gene: TRBV6-2/TRBV6-3; CDR3 DNA: TGTGCCAGCAGTTACTCGCAGGGAACTGAAGCTTTCTTT; CDR3 protein: CASSYSQGTEAFF
D gene: .; clone size: .; J gene: TRBJ2-3; V gene: TRBV4-2; CDR3 DNA: TGTGCCAGCAGCCAAGCCCCTAGCCCAGGCGAGGCAGATACGCAGTATTTT; CDR3 protein: CASSQAPSPGEADTQYF
D gene: .; clone size: .; J gene: TRBJ2-2; V gene: TRBV5-4; CDR3 DNA: TGTGCCAGCAGTAGAAGTATAACCGGGGAGCTGTTTTTT; CDR3 protein: CASSRSITGELFF
D gene: TRBD1; clone size: once; J gene: TRBJ2-7; V gene: TRBV28; CDR3 DNA: TGTGCCAGCAGTAACGACAGGGGCGCCTACGAGCAGTACTTC; CDR3 protein: CASSNDRGAYEQYF
D gene: .; clone size: .; J gene: TRBJ1-2; V gene: TRBV7-9; CDR3 DNA: TGTGCCAGCGCCGGCTTCGTTGACAGCCACTATGGCTACACCTTC; CDR3 protein: CASAGFVDSHYGYTF
D gene: .; clone size: .; J gene: TRBJ2-1; V gene: TRBV5-6; CDR3 DNA: TGTGCCAGCAATTGGCTCCAGGGTCAGCAGTTCTTC; CDR3 protein: CASNWLQGQQFF
D gene: .; clone size: .; J gene: TRBJ1-2; V gene: TRBV6-5; CDR3 DNA: TGTGCCAGCAGTTACATGGGGGCGGACTATGGCTACACCTTC; CDR3 protein: CASSYMGADYGYTF
D gene: .; clone size: .; J gene: TRBJ1-5; V gene: TRBV18; CDR3 DNA: TGTGCCAGCTCACAGGGGACTAGCAATCAGCCCCAGCATTTT; CDR3 protein: CASSQGTSNQPQHF
D gene: TRBD1; clone size: .; J gene: TRBJ1-5; V gene: TRBV15; CDR3 DNA: TGTGCCACCAGCCCCTACAGGGGTATCAAAAATCAGCCCCAGCATTTT; CDR3 protein: CATSPYRGIKNQPQHF
D gene: .; clone size: .; J gene: TRBJ1-5; V gene: TRBV9; CDR3 DNA: TGTGCCAGCAGCGTTGGAGGGCCGAATCAGCCCCAGCATTTT; CDR3 protein: CASSVGGPNQPQHF
D gene: .; clone size: .; J gene: TRBJ1-1; V gene: TRBV7-9; CDR3 DNA: TGTGCCAGCAGCTTAGTTTCCGGCTGGGGCACTGAAGCTTTCTTT; CDR3 protein: CASSLVSGWGTEAFF
D gene: .; clone size: once; J gene: TRBJ2-5; V gene: TRBV11-2; CDR3 DNA: TGTGCCAGCAGCTTCCTTAGGGAGACCCAGTACTTC; CDR3 protein: CASSFLRETQYF
D gene: TRBD2; clone size: .; J gene: TRBJ2-7; V gene: TRBV29-1; CDR3 DNA: TGCAGCGTTGATGGTAGCGGGGTGGTCGGCGAGCAGTACTTC; CDR3 protein: CSVDGSGVVGEQYF
D gene: TRBD1; clone size: .; J gene: TRBJ1-2; V gene: TRBV7-9; CDR3 DNA: TGTGCCAGCAGCCCAGGGACAGGGCAAGGGGGCTACACCTTC; CDR3 protein: CASSPGTGQGGYTF
D gene: .; clone size: few; J gene: TRBJ1-5; V gene: TRBV10-3; CDR3 DNA: TGTGCCATCAGTGAGGCACAGGGAAGGCTCAATCAGCCCCAGCATTTT; CDR3 protein: CAISEAQGRLNQPQHF
D gene: .; clone size: .; J gene: TRBJ2-7; V gene: TRBV9; CDR3 DNA: TGTGCCAGCAGCGTAGATGTTCAGGGTCATTCCTACGAGCAGTACTTC; CDR3 protein: CASSVDVQGHSYEQYF
D gene: .; clone size: .; J gene: TRBJ2-1; V gene: TRBV5-4; CDR3 DNA: TGTGCCAGCAGCATACCGGGGGAGCTCAATGAGCAGTTCTTC; CDR3 protein: CASSIPGELNEQFF
D gene: .; clone size: .; J gene: TRBJ1-1; V gene: TRBV7-2; CDR3 DNA: TGTGCCAGCAGCCCCGATGTGGTGAACACTGAAGCTTTCTTT; CDR3 protein: CASSPDVVNTEAFF
D gene: TRBD1; clone size: once; J gene: TRBJ2-2; V gene: TRBV7-9; CDR3 DNA: TGTGCCAGCAGTAGCACAGGGGGTACCGGGGAGCTGTTTTTT; CDR3 protein: CASSSTGGTGELFF
D gene: TRBD1; clone size: .; J gene: TRBJ2-1; V gene: TRBV10-1; CDR3 DNA: TGCGCCAGCAGTGAGTCGATTCGGGACAGGCCCTACAATGAGCAGTTCTTC; CDR3 protein: CASSESIRDRPYNEQFF
D gene: .; clone size: .; J gene: TRBJ2-2; V gene: TRBV2; CDR3 DNA: TGTGCCAGCACCTCGAACACCGGGGAGCTGTTTTTT; CDR3 protein: CASTSNTGELFF
D gene: .; clone size: few; J gene: TRBJ1-1; V gene: TRBV13; CDR3 DNA: TGTGCCAGCAGGGTACGGGGGGGGTTGGACACTGAAGCTTTCTTT; CDR3 protein: CASRVRGGLDTEAFF
D gene: .; clone size: .; J gene: TRBJ1-5; V gene: TRBV6-5; CDR3 DNA: TGTGCCAGCAGTTACTTCAGGGGTCAGCCCCAGCATTTT; CDR3 protein: CASSYFRGQPQHF
D gene: .; clone size: .; J gene: TRBJ2-4; V gene: TRBV6-6; CDR3 DNA: TGTGCCAGCAGTTCCGACAGGGAGGTGGCCAAAAACATTCAGTACTTC; CDR3 protein: CASSSDREVAKNIQYF
D gene: .; clone size: .; J gene: TRBJ2-4; V gene: TRBV4-1; CDR3 DNA: TGCGCCAGCAGCCAATTCCTGTTCGGGGCCAAAAACATTCAGTACTTC; CDR3 protein: CASSQFLFGAKNIQYF
D gene: TRBD2; clone size: .; J gene: TRBJ2-3; V gene: TRBV3-1/TRBV3-2; CDR3 DNA: TGTGCCAGCAGCCGGTGGACTAGCGGGGGGAGCACAGATACGCAGTATTTT; CDR3 protein: CASSRWTSGGSTDTQYF
D gene: .; clone size: .; J gene: TRBJ1-5; V gene: TRBV18; CDR3 DNA: TGTGCCAGCTCACCGTCCGCTCGAGGTCAGCCCCAGCATTTT; CDR3 protein: CASSPSARGQPQHF
D gene: .; clone size: .; J gene: TRBJ1-4; V gene: TRBV7-6; CDR3 DNA: TGTGCCAGCAGCTTAGCTGTGCGGACAGCGAATGAAAAACTGTTTTTT; CDR3 protein: CASSLAVRTANEKLFF
D gene: .; clone size: .; J gene: TRBJ1-4; V gene: TRBV7-9; CDR3 DNA: TGTGCCAGCCCCGGACAAGGGAATGAAAAACTGTTTTTT; CDR3 protein: CASPGQGNEKLFF
D gene: TRBD2; clone size: .; J gene: TRBJ2-1; V gene: TRBV5-6; CDR3 DNA: TGTGCCAGCAGCCCGATGAGCGGGGGGGCCCGCAATGAGCAGTTCTTC; CDR3 protein: CASSPMSGGARNEQFF
D gene: TRBD1; clone size: .; J gene: TRBJ2-2; V gene: TRBV5-1; CDR3 DNA: TGCGCCAGCAGCCCTCGATCGGACCGGGACAGGGTAAACACCGGGGAGCTGTTTTTT; CDR3 protein: CASSPRSDRDRVNTGELFF
D gene: .; clone size: .; J gene: TRBJ1-2; V gene: TRBV6-5; CDR3 DNA: TGTGCCAGCAGTTACTCGTCAGGGGAAACGAACTATGGCTACACCTTC; CDR3 protein: CASSYSSGETNYGYTF
D gene: .; clone size: .; J gene: TRBJ1-1; V gene: TRBV3-1/TRBV3-2; CDR3 DNA: TGTGCCAGCAGCACATGGGACACTGAAGCTTTCTTT; CDR3 protein: CASSTWDTEAFF
D gene: TRBD1; clone size: .; J gene: TRBJ1-2; V gene: TRBV27; CDR3 DNA: TGTGCCAGCGGACCGACAGGGGTATATGGCTACACCTTC; CDR3 protein: CASGPTGVYGYTF
D gene: TRBD1; clone size: .; J gene: TRBJ1-4; V gene: TRBV24-1; CDR3 DNA: TGTGCCACCAGTGACCCCGGGACAGGGGGCGTTGAAAAACTGTTTTTT; CDR3 protein: CATSDPGTGGVEKLFF
D gene: .; clone size: few; J gene: TRBJ2-7; V gene: TRBV6-2/TRBV6-3; CDR3 DNA: TGTGCCAGCAGTTACGCAGGTTCCTACGAGCAGTACTTC; CDR3 protein: CASSYAGSYEQYF
D gene: TRBD1; clone size: .; J gene: TRBJ1-6; V gene: TRBV10-1; CDR3 DNA: TGCGCCAGCAGTTGGACAGGGAAGAATTCACCCCTCCACTTT; CDR3 protein: CASSWTGKNSPLHF
D gene: TRBD1; clone size: .; J gene: TRBJ2-5; V gene: TRBV6-2/TRBV6-3; CDR3 DNA: TGTGCCAGCAGTGGAGGACAGGGGGACGAGACCCAGTACTTC; CDR3 protein: CASSGGQGDETQYF
D gene: TRBD1; clone size: .; J gene: TRBJ1-6; V gene: TRBV7-9; CDR3 DNA: TGTGCCAGCAGCTTAGACAGGGGGCTTGGATCCTATAATTCACCCCTCCACTTT; CDR3 protein: CASSLDRGLGSYNSPLHF
D gene: .; clone size: .; J gene: TRBJ1-6; V gene: TRBV6-5; CDR3 DNA: TGTGCCAGCAGTTTCACACAGGACAGAGGCGCACCCCTCCACTTT; CDR3 protein: CASSFTQDRGAPLHF
D gene: TRBD2; clone size: .; J gene: TRBJ2-5; V gene: TRBV18; CDR3 DNA: TGTGCCAGCTCACCAACCAGACTGACTAGCGGGGAAGAGACCCAGTACTTC; CDR3 protein: CASSPTRLTSGEETQYF
D gene: .; clone size: .; J gene: TRBJ1-4; V gene: TRBV6-5; CDR3 DNA: TGTGCCAGCAGGCCGACGGCAACTAATGAAAAACTGTTTTTT; CDR3 protein: CASRPTATNEKLFF
D gene: TRBD1; clone size: .; J gene: TRBJ2-6; V gene: TRBV9; CDR3 DNA: TGTGCCAGCACTTTGGGACAGGGAAGCTCTGGGGCCAACGTCCTGACTTTC; CDR3 protein: CASTLGQGSSGANVLTF
D gene: TRBD1; clone size: .; J gene: TRBJ1-5; V gene: TRBV10-2; CDR3 DNA: TGCGCCAGCAGTGACCCGGGACAGGGAATGGGGCCCCAGCATTTT; CDR3 protein: CASSDPGQGMGPQHF
D gene: .; clone size: .; J gene: TRBJ2-2; V gene: TRBV6-5; CDR3 DNA: TGTGCCAGCACTCCCAGTCGGGGGAACACCGGGGAGCTGTTTTTT; CDR3 protein: CASTPSRGNTGELFF